The entry that follows covers one T cell receptor beta chain sequence. Its antigen remains undetermined. No much larger clone exists at a distance of one base, and base qualities are not known. The data are from a study of tumor-infiltrating lymphocytes in glioblastoma multiforme (dated by TCRdb to 2016 to 2017). Some background on the complete study: The study tested whether intratumoral genomic heterogeneity fosters TIL diversity by jointly investigating somatic mutations, TIL diversity and immune response activity. The paper's findings and limits, for the study overall: T cells were not sorted into functional subsets, which the authors noted as a future improvement. RNA-based TCR sequencing may distort clone frequencies because T cells carry unequal numbers of TCR transcripts. Generalizability was limited because only one glioblastoma patient was included in the TCR and somatic mutation analysis.

TCRB libraries were constructed from RNA through three rounds of nested multiplex PCR following a modified ARM-PCR protocol with multiple V-beta primers and a C-beta primer. ProtoScript II Reverse Transcriptase and a C-beta primer were used to synthesize TCRB-specific cDNA from 0.4 to 0.65 ug total RNA. The description of the TCRB libraries did not include any unique molecular identifiers. In the third PCR, barcodes and adapters were added over around 25 cycles using Deep VentR (exo-) polymerase, and bands of 250-500 bp were then gel purified. TCRB libraries were sequenced on an Illumina HiSeq 2500 with 250 bp paired-end reads. The original methods were these. Reads were cleaned with Trimmomatic, merged with FLASH, assigned V, D and J segments with MiGEC, and analyzed with VDJtools. The Shannon-Wiener diversity index, calculated using VDJtools, was used to quantify repertoire diversity. Clones were called with MiXCR by TCRdb after fastp trimmed the public reads at Q25, and only in-frame beta chains were retained. Every entry covers one CDR3 protein and lists the most common genes and DNA from its rows. The V and J calls here are based on TCRdb, not the publication. Here the sample has 15,000 or so distinct CDR3 sequences; about 69% occur a single time. The top ten constitute less than 50% of the sample.

The AllPrep DNA/RNA mini kit was used to purify genomic DNA and total RNA simultaneously from each of the nine to eleven tumor samples. Every RNA sample had an RNA integrity number above 6.5 and an OD 260/280 ratio above 1.9. The TCR sequence derives from a male donor with glioblastoma. The sequencing input was brain tumor tissue.

The CDR3 amino acid sequence is: CALGTGWEQYF. The sequenced DNA is TGTGCCCTCGGGACAGGGTGGGAGCAGTACTTC. The chain is assembled from TRBV10-3 and TRBJ2-7; 9 bases in the junction line up with TRBD1. After removal of 11 bases from V and 7 bases from J, the junction retains 6 bases not matched to a gene. The cysteine opens and the phenylalanine closes a CDR3 of 11 amino acids. Only the CDR3 DNA is retained, 33 bases long and in frame from the first base. From a lookup of the germline V gene, CDR1 and CDR2 are ENHRY and SYGVKD.